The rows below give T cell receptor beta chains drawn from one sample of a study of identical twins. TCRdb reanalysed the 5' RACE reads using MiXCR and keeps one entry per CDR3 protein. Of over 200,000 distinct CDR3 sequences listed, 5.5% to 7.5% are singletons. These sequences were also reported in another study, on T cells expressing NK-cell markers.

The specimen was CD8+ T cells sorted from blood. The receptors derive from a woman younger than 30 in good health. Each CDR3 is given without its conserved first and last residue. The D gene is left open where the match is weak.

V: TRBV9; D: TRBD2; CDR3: ASSVVSGSFDEQF
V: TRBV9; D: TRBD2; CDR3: ASSVAGGARTDTQY
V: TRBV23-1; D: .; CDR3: ASSERQTNTEAF
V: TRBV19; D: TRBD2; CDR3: ASRITGTSGNEQF
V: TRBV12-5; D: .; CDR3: ASGIQLETQY
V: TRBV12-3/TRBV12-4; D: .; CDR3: ASSLGVPYNEQF
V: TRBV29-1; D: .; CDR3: SVEGQETYEQY
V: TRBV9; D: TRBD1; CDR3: ASSLGQGFIMNTEAF
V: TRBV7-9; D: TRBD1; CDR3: ASSLGRDRGHTEAF
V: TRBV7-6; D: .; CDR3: ASSLVRSGGWSGQF
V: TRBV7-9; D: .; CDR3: ASSLVATDSPLH
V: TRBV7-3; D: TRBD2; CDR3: ASSQTGTSGTEQF
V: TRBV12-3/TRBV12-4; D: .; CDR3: ASSFWGQETQY
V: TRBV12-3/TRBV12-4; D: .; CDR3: ASSSPLNTEAF
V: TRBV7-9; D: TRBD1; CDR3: ASSPGQGTLETQY
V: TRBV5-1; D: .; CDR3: ASRGGLQNIQY
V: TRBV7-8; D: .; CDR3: ASSLFQGPSREQY
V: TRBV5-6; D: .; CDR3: ASSLYYRSNEQY
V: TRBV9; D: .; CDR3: ASSAFPMGPSYEQY
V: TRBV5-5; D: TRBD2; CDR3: ASSPWAGAVGEQF
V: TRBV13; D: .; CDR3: ASTQEVNTEAF
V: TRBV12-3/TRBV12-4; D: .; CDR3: ASSFRPGELF
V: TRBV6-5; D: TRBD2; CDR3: ASSFTSGGLTDTQY
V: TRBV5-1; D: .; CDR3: ASSFGRYSIGKLF
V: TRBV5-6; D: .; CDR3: ASSGGPHIDEQY
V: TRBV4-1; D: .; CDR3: ASSQGETGVYGYT
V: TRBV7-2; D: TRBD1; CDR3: ASSWRDRAVYNEQF
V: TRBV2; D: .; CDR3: ASSEVPGTSVEQF
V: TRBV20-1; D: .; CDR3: SASYYTEAF
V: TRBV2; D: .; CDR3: ASSEGSGTFTDTQY
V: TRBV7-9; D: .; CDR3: ASSFGGSQPQH
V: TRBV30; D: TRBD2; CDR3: AWEREGRDEQF
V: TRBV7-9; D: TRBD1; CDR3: ASRLGTGNTEAF
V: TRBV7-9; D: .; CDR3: ASSLAVDRQF
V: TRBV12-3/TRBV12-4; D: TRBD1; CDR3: ASSLSLEGAYEQY
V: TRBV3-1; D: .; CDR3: ASSQDLEDPWAQH
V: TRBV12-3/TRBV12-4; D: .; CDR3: ASSWRTGYGYT